What follows are 15 T cell receptor beta chains derived from one specimen sequenced in a study of T cell repertoires in cytomegalovirus infection. TCRdb ran MiXCR on the reads and lists one entry per CDR3 protein. This table has roughly 600,000 distinct CDR3 sequences, roughly a quarter appearing once. The sample comprised CD8+ T cells from PBMCs. All receptors derive from a human donor in good health (CMV status not recorded). Some clones in this sample may be carry-over from other donors' samples.

This chain links TRBV19 with TRBJ1-5, with D possibly TRBD1 on 6 matching bases. The CDR3 has 16 amino acids. Germline V gene sequence: CDR1 LNHDA, CDR2 SQIVND (reference sequence). Trimming cost V 3 bases and J 7 bases, with 19 bases left between them. CDR3 loop: CASSIPVVYRAQPQHF. DNA of the CDR3: TGTGCCAGTAGTATTCCGGTCGTGTACAGGGCCCAGCCCCAGCATTTT.

This clonotype occurred many times. The J gene is TRBJ2-2, the V gene TRBV28, with 12 bases matching TRBD2. V was pared by 7 bases and J by 8 bases, with 8 bases of the junction left unmatched. This CDR3 has 15 residues. Germline lookup yields CDR1 MDHEN and CDR2 SYDVKM. CDR3 bases: TGTGCCAGCAAAGGAGGACTAGCGGGGTATGGGGAGCTGTTTTTT. Translated, it gives CASKGGLAGYGELFF.

The sample holds many counts of this clonotype. V usage is TRBV12-3 or TRBV12-4 and J usage is TRBJ2-1; no reliable D call. This CDR3 contains 11 residues. Trimming cost V 7 bases and J 11 bases, with 12 bases left between them. DNA for the CDR3: TGTGCCAGCACCTTGGACCTGAAGCAGTTCTTC. Translation gives CASTLDLKQFF.

This clonotype was recorded a few times. The chain employs TRBV6-2 or TRBV6-3 and TRBJ1-1; 12 bases match TRBD1. V was pared by 4 bases and J by 6 bases, with 6 bases of the junction left unmatched. CDR3 length: 15 residues. Germline CDR1 MNHEY, CDR2 SVGEGT. CDR3 in DNA: TGTGCCAGCAGTTCCCCGGGACAGGGGGCATCTGAAGCTTTCTTT. Residues: CASSSPGQGASEAFF.

Many counts were recorded for this clonotype. The genes are TRBV6-5 and TRBJ2-1; the match to TRBD2 covers 11 bases. CDR3 size: 15 residues. Germline CDR1 reads MNHEY; CDR2 reads SVGAGI. V dropped 2 bases and J dropped 3; count of bases not matched to a gene: 0. CDR3 residues: CASSYLAGGYNEQFF. The DNA of the CDR3 is TGTGCCAGCAGTTACCTAGCGGGGGGCTACAATGAGCAGTTCTTC.

This clonotype was observed at least ten times. This sequence joins TRBV7-6 and TRBJ1-6; D gene unclear. The germline gives CDR1 SGHVS, CDR2 FNYEAQ. This CDR3 contains 13 residues. V was clipped by 6 bases and J by 7 bases, with 10 bases between them. CDR3 loop: CASSWTVNSPLHF. In DNA, the CDR3 is TGTGCCAGCAGTTGGACGGTAAATTCACCCCTCCACTTT.

CDR3 protein: CASGFLGMNTEAFF. Here the CDR3 DNA reads TGTGCTAGTGGTTTTCTAGGTATGAACACTGAAGCTTTCTTT. The chain recombines TRBV12-5 with TRBJ1-1; D is unresolved. With 3 bases removed from V and 0 bases from J, the gap between germline ends came to 8 bases. The CDR3 length is 14 residues. Germline V lookup: CDR1 LGHNT, CDR2 FRNRAP. Drawing the rest from reference TRBV12-5 and TRBJ1-1, the complete variable domain is DARVTQTPRHKVTEMGQEVTMRCQPILGHNTVFWYRQTMMQGLELLAYFRNRAPLDDSGMPKDRFSAEMPDATLATLKIQPSEPRDSAVYFCASGFLGMNTEAFFGQGTRLTVV.

The chain couples TRBV5-1 to TRBJ2-7, with 7 bases lining up with TRBD2. This CDR3 has 13 amino acids. Trimming cost V 3 bases and J 5 bases; bases outside gene matches: 5. Per germline, CDR1 SGHRS and CDR2 YFSETQ. The CDR3 here is CASSWTGTNEQYF. The CDR3 bases are TGCGCCAGCAGCTGGACCGGGACTAACGAGCAGTACTTC.

This chain joins TRBV11-3 and TRBJ2-1; D unresolved. Germline V gene data show CDR1 as SGHNT and CDR2 as YENEEA. The CDR3 is made up of 13 amino acids. Trimming pared 1 base from V and 10 bases from J, leaving 11 bases between. CDR3 sequence: CASSLGLEREQFF. The DNA of the CDR3 is TGTGCCAGCAGCTTAGGGTTGGAGAGGGAGCAGTTCTTC.

This clonotype showed up just a few times. V usage is TRBV12-3 or TRBV12-4 and J usage is TRBJ1-5, with unresolved D. Trimming removed 6 bases from V and 0 bases from J, with 12 bases in between. The CDR3 length is 15 residues. The CDR3 DNA reads TGTGCCAGCAGCCTGACGACGGTTAGCAATCAGCCCCAGCATTTT. Translating it yields CASSLTTVSNQPQHF.

The chain recombines TRBV2 with TRBJ2-3; D possibly corresponds to TRBD1 (5 bases). V was cut by 7 bases and J by 6 bases, with 23 bases left in between. Per the germline V gene, CDR1 is SNHLY and CDR2 is FYNNEI. The CDR3 runs 16 residues. The CDR3 DNA sequence: TGTGCCAGCATTCACAGGAGTTCGCCCCTGCCGGATACGCAGTATTTT. Translating gives CASIHRSSPLPDTQYF.

This clonotype occurred many times. This chain uses TRBV12-3 or TRBV12-4 with TRBJ2-5; D is undetermined. The CDR3 totals 13 residues. V lost 1 base and J 4 bases, leaving 7 bases between the germline ends. The CDR3 nucleotides read TGTGCCAGCAGTTTAGGGCCGGCAGAGACCCAGTACTTC. As protein: CASSLGPAETQYF.

This clonotype was detected only a few times. The chain joins TRBV29-1 to TRBJ2-1, with 8 nucleotides matching TRBD1. CDR3 length equals 14 residues. Germline CDR1 SQVTM, CDR2 ANQGSEA. J gave up 3 bases and V 4 bases, and 5 bases lay outside the gene matches. CDR3 in DNA: TGCAGCGTTGGAACAGGACAGGGCTACAATGAGCAGTTCTTC. Its translation is CSVGTGQGYNEQFF.

This clonotype was seen repeatedly, ten times or more. J is TRBJ2-5 and V is TRBV12-3 or TRBV12-4; TRBD1 matches 8 bases. This CDR3 spans 15 amino acids. The V and J ends lost 2 bases and 2 bases, in that order; junction bases with no gene match: 4. The CDR3 nucleotides are TGTGCCAGCAGTTTATGGGACAGGATACAAGAGACCCAGTACTTC. Protein: CASSLWDRIQETQYF.

There are a few counts of this clonotype. The chain is built from TRBV6-5 and TRBJ2-3; D is uncertain. Germline assignment: CDR1 MNHEY and CDR2 SVGAGI. The V and J ends lost 0 bases and 0 bases respectively, with 16 bases between them. The CDR3 length is 18 residues. The CDR3 protein is CASSYSFPGAHSTDTQYF. For the CDR3, the DNA is TGTGCCAGCAGTTACTCCTTTCCAGGCGCCCATAGCACAGATACGCAGTATTTT.